This T cell receptor beta chain was recorded in a study of technical replicates of blood from a handful of donors. The data were produced by immunoSEQ multiplex PCR, yet TCRdb's version contains in-frame clones alone and is incomplete. The data hold 50,000 to 65,000 clones, with around 92% observed a single time. There are 14 residues in the CDR3. Trimming took off 6 bases at V and 4 bases at J, with 15 bases between the two ends. CDR1 and CDR2 from the germline V gene are MNHNS and SASEGT. The TCR comes from a human donor in good health. Some clones in this sample may be carry-over from other donors' samples. The specimen sequenced was PBMCs. V is TRBV6-1 and J is TRBJ1-2; D is perhaps TRBD1 (5 bases). The CDR3 nucleotides are TGTGCCAGCAGACCATCCACAGGCGGCTATGGCTACACCTTC. This encodes CASRPSTGGYGYTF.